This TCR beta chain originates from a study of OX40 agonist ivuxolimab in advanced cancers. Study-wide context: Patients with hepatocellular carcinoma, melanoma, renal cell or head and neck cancer made up the dose-escalation patients. Participants, about 83% male, averaged around 64 years of age, ranging from roughly 23 to 90. Three patients showed partial responses: one hepatocellular carcinoma and two cutaneous melanoma cases.

Remarks on this clone: No antigen is known for it.

Points from the study as a whole: Among the lowest peripheral clonal expansion occurred in 0.1-3.0 mg/kg partial responders.

The CDR3 length is 15 residues. Germline CDR1 and CDR2: KGHSH and LQKENI. Trimming took 2 bases from V and 0 from J, leaving 8 bases between them. Here immunoSEQ multiplex PCR was the method, and the copy in TCRdb shows in-frame clones only, minus some. The table shows 65,000 to 85,000 clones, with 65% to 90% occurring only once. The source of this sequence is an adult with an advanced solid tumor such as melanoma, head and neck, liver or kidney cancer. The V call is TRBV18, the J call TRBJ1-3; D is unresolved. The specimen comprised CD4+ or CD8+ T cells sorted from blood, sampled in a trial of the OX40 agonist ivuxolimab. CDR3 region: CASSPDGSSGNTIYF. The CDR3 DNA reads as TGTGCCAGCTCACCAGACGGATCCTCTGGAAACACCATATATTTT.